This entry lists 8 T cell receptor beta chains sequenced from one sample in a study of blood T cell repertoires in COVID-19. Assay: immunoSEQ multiplex PCR; the TCRdb copy retains only in-frame clones and omits some. In the table there are approximately 260,000 clones, approximately 91% of which are singletons. Sequenced: peripheral blood. Source of these receptors: a woman aged 40 to 50 who had recovered from COVID-19.

The chain combines TRBV15 with TRBJ2-1, with 12 bases aligning to TRBD1. V shed 5 bases and J 7 bases; nucleotides not matched to a gene: 6. The CDR3 runs to 15 residues. CDR1 is LNHNV and CDR2 is YYDKDF in the germline V gene (reference sequence). DNA of the CDR3: TGTGCCACCAGCCCGGGACAGGGGGCGCGAAATGAGCAGTTCTTC. It is translated as CATSPGQGARNEQFF.

The chain has TRBV3-1 (or the pseudogene TRBV3-2) and TRBJ2-3; no clear D. The germline CDR1 and CDR2 sequences are LGHDT and YNNKEL (reference sequence). V shed 0 bases and J shed 4 bases, with 5 bases lying between them. The CDR3 loop spans 13 amino acids. CDR3 protein: CASSQDLADTQYF. The CDR3 DNA reads TGTGCCAGCAGCCAAGATCTCGCAGATACGCAGTATTTT.

This chain links TRBV15 with TRBJ2-3; 7 bases align to TRBD2. This CDR3 has 13 amino acids. CDR1 is LNHNV and CDR2 is YYDKDF in the germline V gene (reference sequence). With V trimmed by 8 bases and J by 2 bases, 4 bases remained unmatched. The CDR3 protein is CATGGTNTDTQYF. CDR3 nucleotide sequence: TGTGCCACCGGCGGGACTAACACAGATACGCAGTATTTT. Variable domain in full (rest from reference TRBV15 and TRBJ2-3): DAMVIQNPRYQVTQFGKPVTLSCSQTLNHNVMYWYQQKSSQAPKLLFHYYDKDFNNEADTPDNFQSRRPNTSFCFLDIRSPGLGDTAMYLCATGGTNTDTQYFGPGTRLTVL.

The chain is built from TRBV5-4 and TRBJ2-3, with 13 bases matching TRBD2. The germline V gene encodes CDR1 SGHNT and CDR2 YYREEE (reference sequence). Losses at the gene ends were 2 bases for V and 5 bases for J; bases not matched to a gene: 5. This CDR3 is 16 amino acids long. CDR3 DNA: TGTGCCAGCAGCTTCGGACTAGCGGGAGCTGGAGATACGCAGTATTTT. This codes for CASSFGLAGAGDTQYF.

The V call is TRBV10-3, the J call TRBJ1-1; 7 nucleotides match TRBD1. Germline V CDR1 and CDR2: ENHRY, SYGVKD. The CDR3 loop spans 14 amino acids. The trim removed 6 bases at V and 3 bases at J, leaving 7 bases unmatched. The CDR3 loop is CAIREGAIYTEAFF. For the CDR3, the DNA is TGTGCCATCAGGGAGGGGGCTATTTACACTGAAGCTTTCTTT.

The chain is built from TRBV6-5 and TRBJ2-3, with a weak D call TRBD2 (5 bases). The CDR3 spans 14 residues. Germline V gene lookup returns CDR1 MNHEY and CDR2 SVGAGI. Trimming took off 0 bases at V and 6 bases at J, with 10 bases between the two ends. CDR3 sequence: CASSYSISGDTQYF. CDR3 sequence (DNA): TGTGCCAGCAGTTACTCGATTTCGGGGGATACGCAGTATTTT.

The chain has TRBV19 and TRBJ2-7; D may be TRBD1 (6 bases). The CDR3 loop spans 15 amino acids. Germline V gene data show CDR1 as LNHDA and CDR2 as SQIVND (reference sequence). Trimming took 6 bases from V and 1 from J, leaving 16 bases between them. In nucleotides, the CDR3 is TGTGCCAGTAGCACCAACGGACAGATTTCCTACGAGCAGTACTTC. The encoded protein is CASSTNGQISYEQYF.

There are a few counts of this clone. The chain uses TRBV27 and TRBJ1-5, with TRBD1 matching 10 bases. V was pared by 5 bases and J by 6 bases, with 7 bases of the junction left unmatched. CDR1 is MNHEY and CDR2 is SMNVEV in the germline V gene (reference sequence). The CDR3 has 15 residues. CDR3 sequence reads: CASSRTGGFSQPQHF. In nucleotides, the CDR3 is TGTGCCAGCAGTAGGACAGGGGGATTTAGTCAGCCCCAGCATTTT.